This TCR beta chain appears in the sequencing data of a study of human T cells and chemical hapten exposure. Across the study: Sensitization used 2% DPC on about 2 cm by about 2 cm upper inner arm skin. Patients had diphenylcyclopropenone applied to the scalp weekly throughout the approximately 25-week study.

In the authors' methods: The number of TCRs in each sample had a median of approximately 93,000 and spanned about 23,224 to 690,600. MiXCR, applied by TCRdb to the RACE reads, yields one record per CDR3 protein. The V and J calls were determined by TCRdb, not by the authors. The sample records 300,000 to 400,000 distinct CDR3 sequences, approximately 5% being singletons. Time point noted: pre-sensitization, week 0. Treatment specified: therapeutic diphenylcyclopropenone sensitization with weekly scalp DPC. Germline assignment: CDR1 DFQATT and CDR2 SNEGSKA (reference sequence). CDR3 length: 13 residues. The ends were cut back, 0 bases at V and 8 bases at J, with 13 bases in the middle.

The receptor comes from a woman aged 45-65 years with alopecia areata. Some clones in this sample may be carry-over from other donors' samples. This specimen consisted of whole blood, obtained in connection with sensitization to the hapten diphenylcyclopropenone (DPC). The rearrangement links TRBV20-1 to TRBJ1-1; no definite D call. The CDR3 region has the DNA TGCAGTGCTAGAGATAGTTTAGGCGGAGAAGCTTTCTTT. This codes for CSARDSLGGEAFF.